Listed here is a single TCR beta chain. Judged by frequency, this clonotype is medium-sized (0.01 to 0.1%); no count was given. It has no known antigen specificity. This record comes from a study of diagnostic markers for celiac disease (dated by TCRdb to the early 2020s). TCRdb names Illumina MiSeq as the instrument used. With the reads reprocessed by TCRdb, a single entry stands for each CDR3 protein sequence and no DNA is reported. This sample's table carries about 5,000 distinct CDR3 sequences. Clones ranked in the top ten supply 5.9% of the sample. The CDR3 starts with the cysteine, ends with the phenylalanine, and has 12 residues. No nucleotide data were recorded.

Input material: either unsorted cells or a sorted T cell fraction (not recorded which). This TCR derives from a human donor. This table probably holds off-target reads from a library built for another chain. The sequence links TRBV12-3 or TRBV12-4 to TRBJ2-3. Here the CDR3 is given as CASSFSTDTQYF.